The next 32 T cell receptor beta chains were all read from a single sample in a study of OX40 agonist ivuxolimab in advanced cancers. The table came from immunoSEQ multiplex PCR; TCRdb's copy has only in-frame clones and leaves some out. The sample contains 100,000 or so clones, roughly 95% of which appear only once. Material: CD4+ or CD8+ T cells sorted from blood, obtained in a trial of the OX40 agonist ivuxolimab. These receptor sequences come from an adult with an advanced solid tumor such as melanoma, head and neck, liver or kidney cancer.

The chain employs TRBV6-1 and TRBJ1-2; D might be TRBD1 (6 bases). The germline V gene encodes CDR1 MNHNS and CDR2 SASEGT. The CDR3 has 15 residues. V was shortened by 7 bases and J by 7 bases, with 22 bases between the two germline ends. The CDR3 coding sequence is TGTGCCAGCAACGAGCCGGGACAACTCCTCACTGGCTACACCTTC. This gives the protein CASNEPGQLLTGYTF.

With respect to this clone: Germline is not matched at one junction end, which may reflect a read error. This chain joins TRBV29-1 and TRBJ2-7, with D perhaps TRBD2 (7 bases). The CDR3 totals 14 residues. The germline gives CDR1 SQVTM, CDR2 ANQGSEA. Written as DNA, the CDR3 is TGCAGCGTCGAAGGGGCGGGGGCCGCCTACGAGCAGTACTTC. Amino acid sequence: CSVEGAGAAYEQYF.

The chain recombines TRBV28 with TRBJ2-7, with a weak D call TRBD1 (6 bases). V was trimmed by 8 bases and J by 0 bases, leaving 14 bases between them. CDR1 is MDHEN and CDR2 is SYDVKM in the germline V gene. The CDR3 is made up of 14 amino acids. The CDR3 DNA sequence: TGTGCCAGCTTCGCCAGGGGTCCCTCCTACGAGCAGTACTTC. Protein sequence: CASFARGPSYEQYF.

The CDR3 DNA reads TGTGCCAGTAGTATAGAACGACTACCTCTCACCTACAATGAGCAGTTCTTC. Its translation is CASSIERLPLTYNEQFF. The chain is built from TRBV19 and TRBJ2-1; possibly TRBD2 for D (5 bases). The CDR3 is 17 amino acids. Between the trimmed V and J ends, which lost 0 bases and 2 bases, there was a span of 14 bases. From germline, CDR1 is LNHDA and CDR2 SQIVND (reference sequence).

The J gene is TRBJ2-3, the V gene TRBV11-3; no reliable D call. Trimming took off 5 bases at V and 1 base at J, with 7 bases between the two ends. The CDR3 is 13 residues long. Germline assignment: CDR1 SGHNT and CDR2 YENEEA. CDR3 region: CASSGFGTDTQYF. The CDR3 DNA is TGTGCCAGCAGCGGCTTCGGCACAGATACGCAGTATTTT.

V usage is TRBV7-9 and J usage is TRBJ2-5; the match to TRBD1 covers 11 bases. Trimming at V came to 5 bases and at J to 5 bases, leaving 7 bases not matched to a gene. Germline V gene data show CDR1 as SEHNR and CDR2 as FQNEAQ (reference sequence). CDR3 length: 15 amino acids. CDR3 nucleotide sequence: TGTGCCAGCAGCCGGAGGACAGGGGGCAGGGAGACCCAGTACTTC. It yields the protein CASSRRTGGRETQYF.

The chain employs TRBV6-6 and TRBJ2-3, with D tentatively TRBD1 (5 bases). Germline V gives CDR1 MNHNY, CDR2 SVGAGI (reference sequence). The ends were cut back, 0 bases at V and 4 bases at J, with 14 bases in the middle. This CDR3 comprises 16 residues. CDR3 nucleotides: TGTGCCAGCAGTTACTCGAAGTCAGGGAAGGCAGATACGCAGTATTTT. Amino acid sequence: CASSYSKSGKADTQYF.

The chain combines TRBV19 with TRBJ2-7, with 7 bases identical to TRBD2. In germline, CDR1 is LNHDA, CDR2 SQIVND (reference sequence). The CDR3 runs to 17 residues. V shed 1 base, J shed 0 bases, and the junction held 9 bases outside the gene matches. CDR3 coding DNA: TGTGCCAGTAGTATAGGGTACCCTAGCGGAGTCTCCTACGAGCAGTACTTC. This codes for CASSIGYPSGVSYEQYF.

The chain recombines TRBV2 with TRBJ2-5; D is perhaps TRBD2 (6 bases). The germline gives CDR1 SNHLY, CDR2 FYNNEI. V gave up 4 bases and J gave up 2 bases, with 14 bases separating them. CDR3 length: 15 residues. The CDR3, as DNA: TGTGCCAGCAGTGGACACGGGGGAGGACAAGAGACCCAGTACTTC. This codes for CASSGHGGGQETQYF.

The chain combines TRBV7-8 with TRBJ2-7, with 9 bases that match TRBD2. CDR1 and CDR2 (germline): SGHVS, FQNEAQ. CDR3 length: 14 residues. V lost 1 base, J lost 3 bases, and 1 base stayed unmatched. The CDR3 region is CASSLGLAVYEQYF. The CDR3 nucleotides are TGTGCCAGCAGCTTAGGACTAGCGGTCTACGAGCAGTACTTC.

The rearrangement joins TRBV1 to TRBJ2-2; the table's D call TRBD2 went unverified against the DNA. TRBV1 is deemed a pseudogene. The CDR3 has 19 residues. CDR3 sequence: CTSSPPRLAGGPNTGELFF. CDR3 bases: TGCACCAGCAGCCCGCCTCGGCTAGCGGGGGGGCCCAACACCGGGGAGCTGTTTTTT.

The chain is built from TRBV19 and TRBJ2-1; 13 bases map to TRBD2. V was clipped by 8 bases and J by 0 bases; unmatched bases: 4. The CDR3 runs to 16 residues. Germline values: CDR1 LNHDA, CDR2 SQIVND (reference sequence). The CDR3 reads CASGLAGASSYNEQFF. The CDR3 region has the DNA TGTGCCAGTGGACTAGCGGGGGCGAGCTCCTACAATGAGCAGTTCTTC.

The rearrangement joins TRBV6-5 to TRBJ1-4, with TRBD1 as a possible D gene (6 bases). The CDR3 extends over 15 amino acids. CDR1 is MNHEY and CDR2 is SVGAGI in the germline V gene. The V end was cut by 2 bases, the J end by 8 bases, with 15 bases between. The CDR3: CASSYGAGVEEKLFF. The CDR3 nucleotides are TGTGCCAGCAGTTACGGGGCAGGGGTAGAGGAAAAACTGTTTTTT.

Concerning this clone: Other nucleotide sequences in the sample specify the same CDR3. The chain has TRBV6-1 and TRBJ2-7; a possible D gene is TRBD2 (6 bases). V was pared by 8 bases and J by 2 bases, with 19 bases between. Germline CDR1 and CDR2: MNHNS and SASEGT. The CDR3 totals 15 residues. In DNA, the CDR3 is TGTGCCAGCCTCACATCGGGGGTCGGTCCCTACGAGCAGTACTTC. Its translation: CASLTSGVGPYEQYF.

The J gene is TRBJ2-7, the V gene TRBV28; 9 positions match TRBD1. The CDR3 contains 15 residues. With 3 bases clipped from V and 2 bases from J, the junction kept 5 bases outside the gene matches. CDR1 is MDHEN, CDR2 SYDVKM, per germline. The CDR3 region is CASSFDTGGAYEQYF. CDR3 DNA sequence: TGTGCCAGCAGTTTCGATACAGGGGGCGCCTACGAGCAGTACTTC.

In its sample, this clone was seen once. CDR3 DNA sequence: TGTGCCAGCAGCACATTAGCGGGGGGTACCAATGAGCAGTTCTTC. It yields the protein CASSTLAGGTNEQFF. The chain has TRBV7-9 and TRBJ2-1; 10 bases fit TRBD2. Trimming cost V 5 bases and J 6 bases; bases outside gene matches: 7. The CDR3 runs to 15 residues. Germline V gene lookup returns CDR1 SEHNR and CDR2 FQNEAQ (reference sequence).

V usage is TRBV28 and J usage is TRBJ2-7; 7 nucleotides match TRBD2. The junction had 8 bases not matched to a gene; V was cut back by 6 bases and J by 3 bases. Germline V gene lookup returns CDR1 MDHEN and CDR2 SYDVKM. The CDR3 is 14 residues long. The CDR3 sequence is CASSYAGADYEQYF. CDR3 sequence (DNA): TGTGCCAGCAGCTACGCGGGAGCCGACTACGAGCAGTACTTC. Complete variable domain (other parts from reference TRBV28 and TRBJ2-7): DVKVTQSSRYLVKRTGEKVFLECVQDMDHENMFWYRQDPGLGLRLIYFSYDVKMKEKGDIPEGYSVSREKKERFSLILESASTNQTSMYLCASSYAGADYEQYFGPGTRLTVT.

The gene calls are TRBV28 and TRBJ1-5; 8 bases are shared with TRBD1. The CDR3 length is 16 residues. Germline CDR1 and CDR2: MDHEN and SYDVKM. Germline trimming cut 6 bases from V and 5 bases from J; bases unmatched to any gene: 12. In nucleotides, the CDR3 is TGTGCCAGCAGGATACCGGGACAGGAGGTCTATCAGCCCCAGCATTTT. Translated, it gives CASRIPGQEVYQPQHF.

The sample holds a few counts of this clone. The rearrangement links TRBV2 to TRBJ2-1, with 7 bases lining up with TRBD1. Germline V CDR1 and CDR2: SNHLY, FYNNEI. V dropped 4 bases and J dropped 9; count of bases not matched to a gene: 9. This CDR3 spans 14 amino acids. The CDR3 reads CASSAIKGASEQFF. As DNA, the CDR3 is TGTGCCAGCAGTGCGATTAAGGGGGCATCTGAGCAGTTCTTC.

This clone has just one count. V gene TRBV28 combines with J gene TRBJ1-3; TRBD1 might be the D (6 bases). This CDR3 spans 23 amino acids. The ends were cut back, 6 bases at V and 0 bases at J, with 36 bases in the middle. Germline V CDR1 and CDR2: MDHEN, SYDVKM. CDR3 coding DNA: TGTGCCAGCAGCTCCGTCTCCGGGACTAAGGGGGGCGGAAAGTTGAACTCTGGAAACACCATATATTTT. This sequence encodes CASSSVSGTKGGGKLNSGNTIYF.

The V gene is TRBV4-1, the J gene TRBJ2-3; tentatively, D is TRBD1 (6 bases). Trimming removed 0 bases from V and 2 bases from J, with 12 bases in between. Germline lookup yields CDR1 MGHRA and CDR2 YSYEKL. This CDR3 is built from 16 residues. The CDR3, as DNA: TGCGCCAGCAGCCAAGATCCAGGGGAACTCACAGATACGCAGTATTTT. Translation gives CASSQDPGELTDTQYF.

The CDR3 nucleotides are TGTGCCAGCCGCCTGGGACTAGCTTGGGAGCAGTTCTTC. It translates to CASRLGLAWEQFF. The chain recombines TRBV6-6 with TRBJ2-1; 9 bases fit TRBD2. The V gene's germline CDR1 is MNHNY and CDR2 SVGAGI (reference sequence). The CDR3 is 13 residues long. V shed 8 bases and J 10 bases; nucleotides not matched to a gene: 9.

CDR3 coding DNA: TGTGCCAGCTCAACCTCGGACAGGGGTGTTACCGGGGAGCTGTTTTTT. Amino acid sequence: CASSTSDRGVTGELFF. This chain uses TRBV18 with TRBJ2-2, with 9 bases that match TRBD1. Trimming removed 5 bases from V and 5 bases from J; junction bases left unmatched: 9. The length of the CDR3 is 16 residues. The V gene's germline CDR1 is KGHSH and CDR2 LQKENI.

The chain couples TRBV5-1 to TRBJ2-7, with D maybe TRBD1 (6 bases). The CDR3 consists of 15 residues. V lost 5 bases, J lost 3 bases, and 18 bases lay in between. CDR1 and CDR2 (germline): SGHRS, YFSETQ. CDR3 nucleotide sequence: TGCGCCAGCAGGGACGAAGGGGGACCACTCTACGAGCAGTACTTC. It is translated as CASRDEGGPLYEQYF.

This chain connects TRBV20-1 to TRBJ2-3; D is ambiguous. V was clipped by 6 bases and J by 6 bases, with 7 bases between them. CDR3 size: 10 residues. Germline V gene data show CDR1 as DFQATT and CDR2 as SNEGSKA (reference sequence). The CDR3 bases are TGCAGTGCCAAACGCGATACGCAGTATTTT. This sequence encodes CSAKRDTQYF.

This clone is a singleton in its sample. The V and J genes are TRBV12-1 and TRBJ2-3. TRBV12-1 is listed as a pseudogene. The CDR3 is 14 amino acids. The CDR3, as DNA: TGTGCCAGCAGCTTTTCGAAGAGCACAGATACGCAGTATTTT. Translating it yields CASSFSKSTDTQYF.

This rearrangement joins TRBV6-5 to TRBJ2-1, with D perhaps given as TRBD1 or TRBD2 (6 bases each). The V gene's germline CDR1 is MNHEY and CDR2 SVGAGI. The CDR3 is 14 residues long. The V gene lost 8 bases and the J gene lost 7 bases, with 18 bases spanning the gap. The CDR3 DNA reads TGTGCCAGCGGGGTGGAGGGGGTACCTAATGAGCAGTTCTTC. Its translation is CASGVEGVPNEQFF.

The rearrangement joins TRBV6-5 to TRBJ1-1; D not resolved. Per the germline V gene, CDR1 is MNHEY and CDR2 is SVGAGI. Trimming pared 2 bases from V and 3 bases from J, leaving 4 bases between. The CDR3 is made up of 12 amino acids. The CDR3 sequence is CASSYPDTEAFF. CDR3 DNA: TGTGCCAGCAGTTACCCCGACACTGAAGCTTTCTTT.

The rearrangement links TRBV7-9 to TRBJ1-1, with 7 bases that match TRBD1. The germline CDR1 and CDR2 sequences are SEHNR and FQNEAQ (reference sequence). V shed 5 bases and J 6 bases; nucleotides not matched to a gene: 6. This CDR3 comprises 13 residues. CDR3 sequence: CASSPTDRPEAFF. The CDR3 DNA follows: TGTGCCAGCAGCCCGACGGACAGGCCTGAAGCTTTCTTT.

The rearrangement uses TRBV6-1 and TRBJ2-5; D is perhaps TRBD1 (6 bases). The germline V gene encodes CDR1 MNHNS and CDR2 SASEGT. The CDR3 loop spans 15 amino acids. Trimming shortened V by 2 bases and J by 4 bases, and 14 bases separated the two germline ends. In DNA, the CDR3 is TGTGCCAGCAGTGAATATGCACAGGGCGTAGAGACCCAGTACTTC. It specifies CASSEYAQGVETQYF.

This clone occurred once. The CDR3 spells CASSLQTYEQYF. In nucleotides, the CDR3 is TGTGCCAGCAGCTTGCAGACCTACGAGCAGTACTTC. The genes are TRBV5-6 and TRBJ2-7; no clear D. Trimming pared 1 base from V and 2 bases from J, leaving 4 bases between. Germline V gives CDR1 SGHDT, CDR2 YYEEEE. This CDR3 contains 12 residues.

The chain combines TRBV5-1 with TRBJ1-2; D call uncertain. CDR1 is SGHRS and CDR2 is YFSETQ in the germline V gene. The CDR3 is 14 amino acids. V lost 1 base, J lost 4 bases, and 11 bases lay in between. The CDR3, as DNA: TGCGCCAGCAGCTTGTCTCAGGAGAGCTATGGCTACACCTTC. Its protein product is CASSLSQESYGYTF.